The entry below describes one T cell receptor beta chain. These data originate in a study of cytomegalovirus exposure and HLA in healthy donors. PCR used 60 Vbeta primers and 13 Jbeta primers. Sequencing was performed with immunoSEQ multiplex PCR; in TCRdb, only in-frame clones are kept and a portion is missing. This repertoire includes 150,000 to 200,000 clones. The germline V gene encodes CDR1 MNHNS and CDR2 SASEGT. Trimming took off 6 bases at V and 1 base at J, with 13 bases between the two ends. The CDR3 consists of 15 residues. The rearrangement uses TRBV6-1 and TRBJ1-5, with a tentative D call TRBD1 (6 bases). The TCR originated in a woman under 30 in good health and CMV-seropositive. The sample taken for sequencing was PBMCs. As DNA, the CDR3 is TGTGCCAGCAGCTTCAGGGGAAGGAGCAATCAGCCCCAGCATTTT. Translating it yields CASSFRGRSNQPQHF.